Listed below are T cell receptor beta chains from one sample, sequenced in a study of blood T cell repertoires in COVID-19. Profiled with immunoSEQ multiplex PCR; TCRdb holds only in-frame clones, not every one. The data show 90,000 to 100,000 clones, over 70% seen once. The sequenced sample consisted of peripheral blood. These receptors came from a woman older than 75 with acute or convalescent COVID-19. Both conserved end residues are part of each CDR3. Fields, in order: V gene, clone size, D gene, J gene, CDR3 DNA, CDR3 protein. A D gene is named only where the DNA matches it firmly. Where a row states a size, it is once, few, many or the class of an expanded clone; other rows omit it.

v_call: TRBV18; clone_size: NA; d_call: NA; j_call: TRBJ1-2; cdr3_nt: TGTGCCAGCTCACCGGCAGGGGAAGGCTACACCTTC; cdr3_aa: CASSPAGEGYTF
v_call: TRBV7-8; clone_size: NA; d_call: TRBD1; j_call: TRBJ2-3; cdr3_nt: TGTGCCAGCAGCCGCAGGGGGAGTTCAGATACGCAGTATTTT; cdr3_aa: CASSRRGSSDTQYF
v_call: TRBV7-6; clone_size: NA; d_call: TRBD1; j_call: TRBJ2-3; cdr3_nt: TGTGCCAGCAGCAGAGGGACAGCAGACACAGATACGCAGTATTTT; cdr3_aa: CASSRGTADTDTQYF
v_call: TRBV19; clone_size: NA; d_call: NA; j_call: TRBJ2-1; cdr3_nt: TGTGCCAGCCGACATGATGGCTCCTACAATGAGCAGTTCTTC; cdr3_aa: CASRHDGSYNEQFF
v_call: TRBV2; clone_size: many; d_call: NA; j_call: TRBJ1-5; cdr3_nt: TGTGCCACCCAACTGGACGGGGGGCGCAATCAGCCCCAGCATTTT; cdr3_aa: CATQLDGGRNQPQHF
v_call: TRBV4-2; clone_size: NA; d_call: TRBD1; j_call: TRBJ1-2; cdr3_nt: TGTGCCAGCAGCCAAGGGACAGGAGATAACTATGGCTACACCTTC; cdr3_aa: CASSQGTGDNYGYTF
v_call: TRBV19; clone_size: NA; d_call: NA; j_call: TRBJ1-2; cdr3_nt: TGTGCCAGTAGTGACCGGGGGTATGGCTACACCTTC; cdr3_aa: CASSDRGYGYTF
v_call: TRBV18; clone_size: NA; d_call: NA; j_call: TRBJ2-5; cdr3_nt: TGTGCCAGCTCAGAGTACCAAGAGACCCAGTACTTC; cdr3_aa: CASSEYQETQYF
v_call: TRBV19; clone_size: NA; d_call: NA; j_call: TRBJ1-4; cdr3_nt: TGTGCCAGTAGTATAGAGGCGGGGGCTGCAACTAATGAAAAACTGTTTTTT; cdr3_aa: CASSIEAGAATNEKLFF
v_call: TRBV24-1; clone_size: NA; d_call: NA; j_call: TRBJ2-3; cdr3_nt: TGTGCCACCAGTGCCCTGACACCGAGCACAGATACGCAGTATTTT; cdr3_aa: CATSALTPSTDTQYF
v_call: TRBV3-1/TRBV3-2; clone_size: NA; d_call: NA; j_call: TRBJ1-5; cdr3_nt: TGTGCCAGCAGCCAAGATCCGGGGGGTCAGCCCCAGCATTTT; cdr3_aa: CASSQDPGGQPQHF
v_call: TRBV3-1/TRBV3-2; clone_size: NA; d_call: NA; j_call: TRBJ1-5; cdr3_nt: TGTGCCAGCAGCCAAGGAGGAGGGGATAGCAATCAGCCCCAGCATTTT; cdr3_aa: CASSQGGGDSNQPQHF
v_call: TRBV3-1/TRBV3-2; clone_size: NA; d_call: NA; j_call: TRBJ1-1; cdr3_nt: TGTGCCAGCCGGGGGAACACTGAAGCTTTCTTT; cdr3_aa: CASRGNTEAFF
v_call: TRBV10-1; clone_size: once; d_call: TRBD2; j_call: TRBJ2-5; cdr3_nt: TGCGCCAGCAGCCACGGGGGGGCCGACCAAGAGACCCAGTACTTC; cdr3_aa: CASSHGGADQETQYF
v_call: TRBV6-5; clone_size: NA; d_call: TRBD1; j_call: TRBJ2-1; cdr3_nt: TGTGCCAGCAGTCTCAGGACAGGCCTCCCCGAGTTCTTC; cdr3_aa: CASSLRTGLPEFF
v_call: TRBV7-9; clone_size: once; d_call: TRBD1; j_call: TRBJ1-3; cdr3_nt: TGTGCCAGCAGCTCCCCCCCGGGACAGGGGGAGAACACCATATATTTT; cdr3_aa: CASSSPPGQGENTIYF
v_call: TRBV7-8; clone_size: NA; d_call: NA; j_call: TRBJ2-3; cdr3_nt: TGTGCCAGCAGTCGATTCCTAGATACGCAGTATTTT; cdr3_aa: CASSRFLDTQYF
v_call: TRBV3-1/TRBV3-2; clone_size: NA; d_call: NA; j_call: TRBJ1-2; cdr3_nt: TGTGCCAGCAGCATACAACAGGGATATGGCTACACCTTC; cdr3_aa: CASSIQQGYGYTF
v_call: TRBV30; clone_size: NA; d_call: TRBD1; j_call: TRBJ1-3; cdr3_nt: TGTGCCTGGAGCGGACAGGGATATACTGGAAACACCATATATTTT; cdr3_aa: CAWSGQGYTGNTIYF
v_call: TRBV12-3/TRBV12-4; clone_size: NA; d_call: NA; j_call: TRBJ2-1; cdr3_nt: TGTGCCAGCAGTTTAGGAGCCCTTGAGCAGTTCTTC; cdr3_aa: CASSLGALEQFF
v_call: TRBV3-1/TRBV3-2; clone_size: NA; d_call: TRBD2; j_call: TRBJ2-1; cdr3_nt: TGTGCCAGCAGCCAAGTGGGTAGCGGGGGATACAATGAGCAGTTCTTC; cdr3_aa: CASSQVGSGGYNEQFF
v_call: TRBV6-6; clone_size: NA; d_call: NA; j_call: TRBJ2-7; cdr3_nt: TGTGCCAGCAGTTACTCGGGGGGCTCCTACGAGCAGTACTTC; cdr3_aa: CASSYSGGSYEQYF
v_call: TRBV5-5; clone_size: NA; d_call: NA; j_call: TRBJ1-4; cdr3_nt: TGTGCCAGCAGCCTATTGTCGCATACAACTAATGAAAAACTGTTTTTT; cdr3_aa: CASSLLSHTTNEKLFF
v_call: TRBV5-4; clone_size: NA; d_call: TRBD2; j_call: TRBJ2-5; cdr3_nt: TGTGCCAGCAGCTTGGCCGGGGGGGCAGGGGAGACCCAGTACTTC; cdr3_aa: CASSLAGGAGETQYF
v_call: TRBV6-1; clone_size: NA; d_call: NA; j_call: TRBJ1-2; cdr3_nt: TGTGCCAGCAGTGACAGCAGGGGCGGCAGCTATGGCTACACCTTC; cdr3_aa: CASSDSRGGSYGYTF
v_call: TRBV5-1; clone_size: NA; d_call: TRBD2; j_call: TRBJ2-2; cdr3_nt: TGCGCCAGCAGCTTTTTTCTAGCGGGGAACACCGGGGAGCTGTTTTTT; cdr3_aa: CASSFFLAGNTGELFF
v_call: TRBV6-5; clone_size: NA; d_call: NA; j_call: TRBJ2-7; cdr3_nt: TGTGCCAGCAGCCGACAGGTCTCCTACGAGCAGTACTTC; cdr3_aa: CASSRQVSYEQYF
v_call: TRBV7-9; clone_size: NA; d_call: NA; j_call: TRBJ2-2; cdr3_nt: TGTGCCAGCGTACCAGGGGTATCCGGGGAGCTGTTTTTT; cdr3_aa: CASVPGVSGELFF
v_call: TRBV18; clone_size: NA; d_call: NA; j_call: TRBJ1-3; cdr3_nt: TGTGCCAGCTCACCGCCTATAGGACAGCACGACTCTGGAAACACCATATATTTT; cdr3_aa: CASSPPIGQHDSGNTIYF
v_call: TRBV7-6; clone_size: NA; d_call: TRBD2; j_call: TRBJ2-3; cdr3_nt: TGTGCCAGCAGCAAGCGGGGGGGCCCAGATACGCAGTATTTT; cdr3_aa: CASSKRGGPDTQYF
v_call: TRBV7-2; clone_size: NA; d_call: NA; j_call: TRBJ1-5; cdr3_nt: TGTGCCAGCAGCTTGAGAGGCAATCAGCCCCAGCATTTT; cdr3_aa: CASSLRGNQPQHF
v_call: TRBV6-5; clone_size: NA; d_call: TRBD1; j_call: TRBJ2-1; cdr3_nt: TGTGCCAGCATGCTTTGGACAGGGGGGAATGAGCAGTTCTTC; cdr3_aa: CASMLWTGGNEQFF
v_call: TRBV24-1; clone_size: once; d_call: NA; j_call: TRBJ2-5; cdr3_nt: TGTGCCACCAGTGAAACCCAGCACAGGGCCCGGGAGACCCAGTACTTC; cdr3_aa: CATSETQHRARETQYF
v_call: TRBV11-2; clone_size: NA; d_call: TRBD2; j_call: TRBJ2-2; cdr3_nt: TGTGCCAGCAGCTTAAGGACTAGCGGGGGGTCGCGTGAGCTGTTTTTT; cdr3_aa: CASSLRTSGGSRELFF
v_call: TRBV3-1/TRBV3-2; clone_size: NA; d_call: TRBD2; j_call: TRBJ2-5; cdr3_nt: TGTGCCAGCAGTCGCGCGGGGGGGGCGGAGACCCAGTACTTC; cdr3_aa: CASSRAGGAETQYF
v_call: TRBV5-6; clone_size: NA; d_call: NA; j_call: TRBJ2-1; cdr3_nt: TGTGCCAGCACCCCGAGCCGGCGGAATGAGCAGTTCTTC; cdr3_aa: CASTPSRRNEQFF
v_call: TRBV7-9; clone_size: NA; d_call: NA; j_call: TRBJ2-2; cdr3_nt: TGTGCCATCACGGATTGGAGTACGAACACCGGGGAGCTGTTTTTT; cdr3_aa: CAITDWSTNTGELFF
v_call: TRBV19; clone_size: NA; d_call: TRBD2; j_call: TRBJ2-5; cdr3_nt: TGTGCCTGTCGGGGGGTGCAAGAGACCCAGTACTTC; cdr3_aa: CACRGVQETQYF
v_call: TRBV19; clone_size: once; d_call: NA; j_call: TRBJ2-5; cdr3_nt: TGTGCCAGTAGTATTAGCAGCAAAGAGACCCAGTACTTC; cdr3_aa: CASSISSKETQYF
v_call: TRBV6-2/TRBV6-3; clone_size: NA; d_call: TRBD1; j_call: TRBJ2-1; cdr3_nt: TGTGCCAGCAGCCGACTACAGGGGTCCTCCTACAATGAGCAGTTCTTC; cdr3_aa: CASSRLQGSSYNEQFF
v_call: TRBV7-2; clone_size: few; d_call: NA; j_call: TRBJ2-1; cdr3_nt: TGTGCCAGCAGCCCCCCGGGACAAGGTGAGCAGTTCTTC; cdr3_aa: CASSPPGQGEQFF